This T cell receptor beta chain was sequenced during a study of T cell responses to AZD1222 COVID-19 vaccine. Study results and limitations: In all cases, repertoires were sampled only after the peak T cell response. Spike-specific TCR breadth and depth were elevated following two AZD1222 doses. Unmutated variant regions are reportedly the target of nearly half of TCRs that are spike-specific.

TCRdb's table, derived via immunoSEQ multiplex PCR, lists solely in-frame clones and lacks some. Of about 82,000 clones listed, roughly nine tenths are singletons. Comments on this clone: Its antigen is unknown.

V lost 1 base, J lost 4 bases, and 9 bases stayed unmatched. Germline lookup yields CDR1 MNHEY and CDR2 SMNVEV (reference sequence). This CDR3 is built from 17 residues. The sequenced sample was peripheral blood, obtained 28 days after the second AZD1222 dose. The chain joins TRBV27 to TRBJ1-4, with 7 bases matching TRBD1. The sequence was obtained from an adult who received the AZD1222 COVID-19 vaccine. CDR3 DNA sequence: TGTGCCAGCAGTTTATGGGCAATACAGGGGAGTAATGAAAAACTGTTTTTT. It encodes CASSLWAIQGSNEKLFF.